This paragraph covers one T cell receptor beta chain sequence. The record originates from a study of blood T cell repertoires in COVID-19. Overall study context: The origin of the acute and convalescent COVID-19 samples was the United States, Italy and Spain.

CDR1 and CDR2 from the germline V gene are SGHVS and FNYEAQ. The CDR3 extends over 16 amino acids. The junction had 13 bases not matched to a gene; V was cut back by 4 bases and J by 8 bases. Sequenced by immunoSEQ multiplex PCR; TCRdb stores in-frame clones only, minus some. The sample holds 20,000 to 30,000 clones, roughly nine tenths seen once. The chain has TRBV7-6 and TRBJ1-4, with TRBD1 matching 7 bases. This clonotype originated in a man in his sixties or seventies with acute or convalescent COVID-19. Source material: peripheral blood. CDR3 in amino acids: CASSSAEGARREKLFF. The CDR3 nucleotides read TGTGCCAGCAGCTCCGCGGAGGGGGCGCGAAGGGAAAAACTGTTTTTT.